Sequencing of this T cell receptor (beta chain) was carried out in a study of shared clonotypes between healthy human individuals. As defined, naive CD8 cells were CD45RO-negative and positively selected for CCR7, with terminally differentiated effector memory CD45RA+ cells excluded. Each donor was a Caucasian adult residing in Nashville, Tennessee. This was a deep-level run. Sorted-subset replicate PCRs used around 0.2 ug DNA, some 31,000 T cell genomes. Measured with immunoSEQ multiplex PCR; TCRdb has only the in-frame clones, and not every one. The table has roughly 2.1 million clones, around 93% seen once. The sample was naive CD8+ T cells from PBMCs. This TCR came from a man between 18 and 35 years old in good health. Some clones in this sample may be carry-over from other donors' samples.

CDR3 sequence reads: CASRIRGKGVYNEQFF. The CDR3 DNA reads TGTGCCAGCAGGATCAGGGGGAAGGGGGTGTACAATGAGCAGTTCTTC. V usage is TRBV28 and J usage is TRBJ2-1, with 7 nucleotides matching TRBD1. Germline V lookup: CDR1 MDHEN, CDR2 SYDVKM. This CDR3 is 16 amino acids long. Unmatched junction bases numbered 12, after V lost 6 bases and J lost 4 bases.